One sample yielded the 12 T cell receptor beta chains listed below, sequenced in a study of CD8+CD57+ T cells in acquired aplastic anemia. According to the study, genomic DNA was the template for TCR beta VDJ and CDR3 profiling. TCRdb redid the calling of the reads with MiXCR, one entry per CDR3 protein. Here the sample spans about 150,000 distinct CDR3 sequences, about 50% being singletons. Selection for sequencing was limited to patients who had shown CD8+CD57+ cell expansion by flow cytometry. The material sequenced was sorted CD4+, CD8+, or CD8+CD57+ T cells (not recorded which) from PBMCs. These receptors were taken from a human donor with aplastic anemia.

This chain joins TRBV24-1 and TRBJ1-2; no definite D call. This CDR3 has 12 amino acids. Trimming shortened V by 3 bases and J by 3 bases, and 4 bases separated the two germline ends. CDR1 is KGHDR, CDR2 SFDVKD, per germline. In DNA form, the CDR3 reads TGTGCCACCAGTGATCTCTACTATGGCTACACCTTC. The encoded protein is CATSDLYYGYTF.

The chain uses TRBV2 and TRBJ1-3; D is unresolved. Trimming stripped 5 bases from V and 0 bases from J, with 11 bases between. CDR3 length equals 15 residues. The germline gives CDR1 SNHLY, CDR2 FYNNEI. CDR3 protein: CASSYSSVSGNTIYF. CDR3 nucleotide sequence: TGTGCCAGCAGTTACTCAAGTGTCTCTGGAAACACCATATATTTT.

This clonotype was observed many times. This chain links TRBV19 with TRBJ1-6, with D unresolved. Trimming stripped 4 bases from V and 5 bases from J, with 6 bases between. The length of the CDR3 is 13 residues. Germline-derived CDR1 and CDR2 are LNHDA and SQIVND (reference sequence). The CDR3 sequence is CASSTTDNSPLHF. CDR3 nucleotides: TGTGCCAGTAGTACCACCGATAATTCACCCCTCCACTTT.

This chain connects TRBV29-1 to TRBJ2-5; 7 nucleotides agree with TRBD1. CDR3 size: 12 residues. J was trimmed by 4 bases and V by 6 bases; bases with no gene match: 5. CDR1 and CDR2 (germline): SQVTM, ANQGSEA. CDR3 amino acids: CSVQGKRETQYF. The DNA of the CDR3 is TGCAGCGTACAGGGGAAGAGAGAGACCCAGTACTTC.

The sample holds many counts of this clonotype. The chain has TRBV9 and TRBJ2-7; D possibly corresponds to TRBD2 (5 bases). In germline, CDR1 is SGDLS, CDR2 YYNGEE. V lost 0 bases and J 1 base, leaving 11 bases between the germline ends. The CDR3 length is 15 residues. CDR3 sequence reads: CASSVGSGRSYEQYF. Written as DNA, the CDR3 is TGTGCCAGCAGCGTAGGGAGCGGCCGGTCCTACGAGCAGTACTTC.

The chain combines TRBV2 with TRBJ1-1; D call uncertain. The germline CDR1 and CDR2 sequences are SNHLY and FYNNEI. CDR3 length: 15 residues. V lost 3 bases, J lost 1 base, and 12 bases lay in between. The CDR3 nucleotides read TGTGCCAGCAGTGACCTCCTTCGGTCGAACACTGAAGCTTTCTTT. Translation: CASSDLLRSNTEAFF.

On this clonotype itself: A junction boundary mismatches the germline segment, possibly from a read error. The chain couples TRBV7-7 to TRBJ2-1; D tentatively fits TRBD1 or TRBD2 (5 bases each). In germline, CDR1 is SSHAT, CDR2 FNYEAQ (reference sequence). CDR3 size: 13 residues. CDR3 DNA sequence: TGTGCTAGCAGCCGGGGCCCGAACAATGAGCAGTTCTTC. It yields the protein CASSRGPNNEQFF.

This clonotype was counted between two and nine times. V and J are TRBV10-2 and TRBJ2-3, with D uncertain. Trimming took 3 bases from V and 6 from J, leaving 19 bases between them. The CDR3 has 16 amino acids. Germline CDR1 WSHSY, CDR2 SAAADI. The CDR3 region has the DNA TGCGCCAGCAGTGACGTTACCCACCCAGCTTCGGATACGCAGTATTTT. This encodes CASSDVTHPASDTQYF.

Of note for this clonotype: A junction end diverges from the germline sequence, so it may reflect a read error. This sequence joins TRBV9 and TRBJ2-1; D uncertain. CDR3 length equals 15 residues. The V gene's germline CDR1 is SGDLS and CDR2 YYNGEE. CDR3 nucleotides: TGTGCCAGCAGCGTAGCTATGCTCTCCTACAATGAGCGGTTCTTC. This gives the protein CASSVAMLSYNERFF.

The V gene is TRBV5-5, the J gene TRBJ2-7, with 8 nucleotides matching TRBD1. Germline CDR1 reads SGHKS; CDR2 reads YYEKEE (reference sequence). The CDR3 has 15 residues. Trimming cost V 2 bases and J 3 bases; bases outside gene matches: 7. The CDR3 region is CASSFGQGPYYEQYF. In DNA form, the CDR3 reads TGTGCCAGCAGCTTTGGACAGGGACCCTACTACGAGCAGTACTTC.

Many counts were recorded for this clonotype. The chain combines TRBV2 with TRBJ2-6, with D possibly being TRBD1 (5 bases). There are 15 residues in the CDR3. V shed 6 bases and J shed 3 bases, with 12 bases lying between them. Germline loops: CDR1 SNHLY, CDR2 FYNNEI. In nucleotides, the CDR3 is TGTGCCAGCAGCGAACTACAGGATGGGGCCAACGTCCTGACTTTC. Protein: CASSELQDGANVLTF.

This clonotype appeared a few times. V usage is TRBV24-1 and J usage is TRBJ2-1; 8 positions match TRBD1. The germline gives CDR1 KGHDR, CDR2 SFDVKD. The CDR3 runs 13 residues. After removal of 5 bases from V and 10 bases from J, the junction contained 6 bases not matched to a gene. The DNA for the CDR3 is TGTGCCACCAGTGGGCCAGGGGGCGCGGAGCAGTTCTTC. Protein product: CATSGPGGAEQFF.